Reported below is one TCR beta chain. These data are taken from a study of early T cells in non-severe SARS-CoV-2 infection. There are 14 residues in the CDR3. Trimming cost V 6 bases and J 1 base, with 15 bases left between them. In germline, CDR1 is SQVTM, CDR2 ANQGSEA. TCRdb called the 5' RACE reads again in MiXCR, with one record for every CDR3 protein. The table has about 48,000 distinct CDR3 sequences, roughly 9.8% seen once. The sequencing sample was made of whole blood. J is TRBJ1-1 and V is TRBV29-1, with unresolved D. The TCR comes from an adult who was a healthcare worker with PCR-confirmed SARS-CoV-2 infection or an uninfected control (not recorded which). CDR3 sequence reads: CSVRRAAGNTEAFF. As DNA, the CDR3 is TGCAGCGTACGCCGGGCGGCCGGGAACACTGAAGCTTTCTTT. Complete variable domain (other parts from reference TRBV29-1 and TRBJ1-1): SAVISQKPSRDICQRGTSLTIQCQVDSQVTMMFWYRQQPGQSLTLIATANQGSEATYESGFVIDKFPISRPNLTFSTLTVSNMSPEDSSIYLCSVRRAAGNTEAFFGQGTRLTVV.